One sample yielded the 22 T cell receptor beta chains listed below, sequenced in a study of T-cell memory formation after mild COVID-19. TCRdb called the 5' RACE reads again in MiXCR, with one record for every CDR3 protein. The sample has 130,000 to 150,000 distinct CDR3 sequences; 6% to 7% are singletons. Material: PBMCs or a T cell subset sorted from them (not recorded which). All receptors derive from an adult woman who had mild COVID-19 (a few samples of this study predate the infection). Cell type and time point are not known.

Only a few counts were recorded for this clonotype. In nucleotides, the CDR3 is TGTGCCAGCAGCGCCAGGGGCTCTGGCTACACCTTC. Translated, it gives CASSARGSGYTF. The chain has TRBV7-9 and TRBJ1-2; TRBD1 is a possible D gene (6 bases). The ends were cut back, 5 bases at V and 7 bases at J, with 11 bases in the middle. The germline gives CDR1 SEHNR, CDR2 FQNEAQ (reference sequence). The CDR3 spans 12 residues.

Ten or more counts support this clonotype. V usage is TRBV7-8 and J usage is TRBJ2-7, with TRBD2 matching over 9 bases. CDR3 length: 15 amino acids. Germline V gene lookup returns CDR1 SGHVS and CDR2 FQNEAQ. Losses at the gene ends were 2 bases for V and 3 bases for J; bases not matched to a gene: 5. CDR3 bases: TGTGCCAGCAGCTTACAGCCTAGCGGGGTCTACGAGCAGTACTTC. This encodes CASSLQPSGVYEQYF.

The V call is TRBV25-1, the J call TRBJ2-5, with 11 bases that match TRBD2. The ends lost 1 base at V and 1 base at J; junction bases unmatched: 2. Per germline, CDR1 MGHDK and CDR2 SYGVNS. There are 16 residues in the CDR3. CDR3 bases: TGTGCCAGCAGTGAATCCGGGACTAGCGGCCAAGAGACCCAGTACTTC. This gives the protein CASSESGTSGQETQYF.

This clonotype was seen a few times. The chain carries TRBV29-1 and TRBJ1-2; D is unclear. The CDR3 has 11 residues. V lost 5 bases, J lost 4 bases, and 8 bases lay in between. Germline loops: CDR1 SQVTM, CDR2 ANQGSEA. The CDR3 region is CSVYSSYGYTF. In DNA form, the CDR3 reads TGCAGCGTTTATTCTAGCTATGGCTACACCTTC.

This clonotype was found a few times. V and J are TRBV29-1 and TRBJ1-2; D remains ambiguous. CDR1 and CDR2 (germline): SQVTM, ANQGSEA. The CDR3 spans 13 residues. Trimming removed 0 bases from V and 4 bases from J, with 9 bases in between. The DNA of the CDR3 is TGCAGCGTTGAAGATGAGGGTATCTATGGCTACACCTTC. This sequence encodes CSVEDEGIYGYTF. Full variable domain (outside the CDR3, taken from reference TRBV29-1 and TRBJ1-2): SAVISQKPSRDICQRGTSLTIQCQVDSQVTMMFWYRQQPGQSLTLIATANQGSEATYESGFVIDKFPISRPNLTFSTLTVSNMSPEDSSIYLCSVEDEGIYGYTFGSGTRLTVV.

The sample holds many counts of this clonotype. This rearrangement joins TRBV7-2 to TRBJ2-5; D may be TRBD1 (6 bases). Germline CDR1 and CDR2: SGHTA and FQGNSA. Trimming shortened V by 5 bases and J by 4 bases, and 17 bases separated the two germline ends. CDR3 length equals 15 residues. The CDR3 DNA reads TGTGCCAGCAGCCCACGCAGGGGTTTGGTAGAGACCCAGTACTTC. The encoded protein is CASSPRRGLVETQYF. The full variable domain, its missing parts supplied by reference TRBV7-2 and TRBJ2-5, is GAGVSQSPSNKVTEKGKDVELRCDPISGHTALYWYRQSLGQGLEFLIYFQGNSAPDKSGLPSDRFSAERTGGSVSTLTIQRTQQEDSAVYLCASSPRRGLVETQYFGPGTRLLVL.

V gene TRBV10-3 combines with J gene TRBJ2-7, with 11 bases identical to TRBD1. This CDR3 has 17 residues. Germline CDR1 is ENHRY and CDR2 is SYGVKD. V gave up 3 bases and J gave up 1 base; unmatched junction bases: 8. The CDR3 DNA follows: TGTGCCATCAGTGACGGACAGGGGGCTCGTCGGTCCTACGAGCAGTACTTC. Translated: CAISDGQGARRSYEQYF.

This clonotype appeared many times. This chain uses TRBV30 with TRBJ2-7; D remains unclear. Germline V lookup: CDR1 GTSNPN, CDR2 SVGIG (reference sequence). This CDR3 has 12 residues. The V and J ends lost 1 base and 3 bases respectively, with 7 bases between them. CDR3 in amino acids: CAWSGGYYEQYF. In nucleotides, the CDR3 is TGTGCCTGGAGTGGGGGATACTACGAGCAGTACTTC.

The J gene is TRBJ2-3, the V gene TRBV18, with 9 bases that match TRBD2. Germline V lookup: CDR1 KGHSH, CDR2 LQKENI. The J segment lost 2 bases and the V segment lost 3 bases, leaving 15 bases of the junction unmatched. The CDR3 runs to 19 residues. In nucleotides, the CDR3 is TGTGCCAGCTCACCTCAAGAAGCGGGAGGATCCCCCCACACAGATACGCAGTATTTT. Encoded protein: CASSPQEAGGSPHTDTQYF.

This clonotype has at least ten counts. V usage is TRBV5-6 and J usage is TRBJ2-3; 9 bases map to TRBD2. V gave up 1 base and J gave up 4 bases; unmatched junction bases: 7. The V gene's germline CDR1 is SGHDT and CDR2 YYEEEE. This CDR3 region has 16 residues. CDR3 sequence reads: CASSLYTAGGPDTQYF. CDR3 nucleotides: TGTGCCAGCAGCTTGTACACAGCGGGGGGACCAGATACGCAGTATTTT.

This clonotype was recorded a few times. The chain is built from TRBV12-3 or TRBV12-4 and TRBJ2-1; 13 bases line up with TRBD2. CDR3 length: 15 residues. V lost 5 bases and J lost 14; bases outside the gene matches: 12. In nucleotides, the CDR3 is TGTGCCAGCAGTCCTAGACTAGCGGGAGGAGGAGGCGAGTTCTTC. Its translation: CASSPRLAGGGGEFF.

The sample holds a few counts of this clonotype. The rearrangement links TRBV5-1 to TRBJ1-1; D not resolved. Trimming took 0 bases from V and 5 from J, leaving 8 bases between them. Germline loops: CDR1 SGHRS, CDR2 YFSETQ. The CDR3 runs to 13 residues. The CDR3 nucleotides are TGCGCCAGCAGCTTGGTCGGGTTAACTGAAGCTTTCTTT. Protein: CASSLVGLTEAFF.

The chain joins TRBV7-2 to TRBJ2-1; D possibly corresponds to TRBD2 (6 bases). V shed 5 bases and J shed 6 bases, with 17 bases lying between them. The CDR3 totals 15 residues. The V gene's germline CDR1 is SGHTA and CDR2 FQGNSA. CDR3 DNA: TGTGCCAGCAGCCGCGGGGTAAGCTACGCCAATGAGCAGTTCTTC. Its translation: CASSRGVSYANEQFF. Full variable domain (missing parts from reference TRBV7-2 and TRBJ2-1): GAGVSQSPSNKVTEKGKDVELRCDPISGHTALYWYRQSLGQGLEFLIYFQGNSAPDKSGLPSDRFSAERTGGSVSTLTIQRTQQEDSAVYLCASSRGVSYANEQFFGPGTRLTVL.

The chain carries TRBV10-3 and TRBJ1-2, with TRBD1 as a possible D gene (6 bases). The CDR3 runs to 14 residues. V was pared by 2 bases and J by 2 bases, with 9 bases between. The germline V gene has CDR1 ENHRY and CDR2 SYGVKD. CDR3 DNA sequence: TGTGCCATCAGTGAGCAGGGGAGGAACTATGGCTACACCTTC. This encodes CAISEQGRNYGYTF.

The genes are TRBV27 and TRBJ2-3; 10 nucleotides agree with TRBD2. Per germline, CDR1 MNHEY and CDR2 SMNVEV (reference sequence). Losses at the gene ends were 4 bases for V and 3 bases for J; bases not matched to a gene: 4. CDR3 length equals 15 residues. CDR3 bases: TGTGCCAGCAGTTATGCTAGCGGGAGAACAGATACGCAGTATTTT. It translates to CASSYASGRTDTQYF.

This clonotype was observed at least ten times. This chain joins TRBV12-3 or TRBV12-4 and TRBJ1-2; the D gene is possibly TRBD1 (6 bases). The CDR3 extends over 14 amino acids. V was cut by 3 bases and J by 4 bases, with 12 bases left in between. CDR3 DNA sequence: TGTGCCAGCAGTTTTTCAGGGGACCGCTATGGCTACACCTTC. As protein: CASSFSGDRYGYTF.

The CDR3 DNA follows: TGTGCCAGCAGCTTCGACAGGGGATACACCGGGGAGCTGTTTTTT. It specifies CASSFDRGYTGELFF. The chain employs TRBV5-4 and TRBJ2-2; TRBD1 matches 8 bases. The CDR3 length is 15 residues. The V segment lost 2 bases and the J segment 3 bases; nucleotides outside the gene matches: 3. Germline loops: CDR1 SGHNT, CDR2 YYREEE (reference sequence).

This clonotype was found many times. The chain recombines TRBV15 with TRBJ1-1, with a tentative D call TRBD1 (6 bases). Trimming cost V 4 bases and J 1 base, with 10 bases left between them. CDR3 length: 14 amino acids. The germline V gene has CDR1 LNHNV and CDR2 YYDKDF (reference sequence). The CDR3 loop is CATSKNRENTEAFF. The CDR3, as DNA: TGTGCCACCAGCAAGAACAGGGAGAACACTGAAGCTTTCTTT.

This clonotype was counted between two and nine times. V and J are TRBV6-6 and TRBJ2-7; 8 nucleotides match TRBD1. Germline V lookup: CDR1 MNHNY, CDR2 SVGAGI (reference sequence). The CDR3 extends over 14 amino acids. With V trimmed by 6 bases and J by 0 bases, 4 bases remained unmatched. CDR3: CASRGQGTSYEQYF. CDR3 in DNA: TGTGCCAGCAGAGGACAGGGAACCTCCTACGAGCAGTACTTC.

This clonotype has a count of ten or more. The CDR3 coding sequence is TGTGCCAGCAGCTTAGGTAGCCAGGGATATGGCTACACCTTC. Residues: CASSLGSQGYGYTF. The chain has TRBV7-2 and TRBJ1-2; maybe TRBD1 (5 bases). Trimming removed 1 base at V and 5 bases at J, with 11 bases between. The CDR3 is 14 residues long. Germline loops: CDR1 SGHTA, CDR2 FQGNSA.

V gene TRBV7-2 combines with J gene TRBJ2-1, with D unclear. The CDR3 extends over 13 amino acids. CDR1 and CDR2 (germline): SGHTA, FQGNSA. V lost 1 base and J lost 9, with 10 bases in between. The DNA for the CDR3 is TGTGCCAGCAGCTTAGTCGGCGATAGTGAGCAGTTCTTC. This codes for CASSLVGDSEQFF.

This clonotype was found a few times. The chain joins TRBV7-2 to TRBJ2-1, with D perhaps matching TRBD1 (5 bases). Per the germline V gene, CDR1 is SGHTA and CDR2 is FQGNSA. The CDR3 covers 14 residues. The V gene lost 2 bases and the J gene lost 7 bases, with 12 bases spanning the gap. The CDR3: CASSLYRGGNEQFF. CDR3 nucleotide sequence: TGTGCCAGCAGCTTATATAGGGGTGGGAATGAGCAGTTCTTC.